This T cell receptor (beta chain) was documented in a study of CXCR3-negative and CXCR3-positive naive CD8 T cells. Regarding the study as a whole: TRBV-TRBJ usage matched between naive CXCR3-negative and CXCR3-positive cells but not between memory cells. Higher TRB CDR3 hydrophobicity marked CXCR3-positive naive cells relative to CXCR3-negative naive cells. From TRB CDR3 properties, TCR strength was inferred; surface CD5 did not differ between naive subsets.

TRB cDNA libraries were made by UMI-labeled 5' RACE. TCRdb re-called the 5' RACE reads; one entry per CDR3 protein, DNA not given. The sample holds approximately 90,000 distinct CDR3 sequences. Germline V gives CDR1 SGDLS, CDR2 YYNGEE. This CDR3 comprises 14 residues. Cells classed as naive CD8+ T cells were CD45RO-CCR7+CD27+CD95-. In the case of this clonotype: Its specificity is unknown.

The rearrangement uses TRBV9 and TRBJ2-7; TCRdb reports TRBD1, a call that lacks DNA to check it against. Sequencing was performed on naive CXCR3+ CD8+ T cells from blood. Subset described: CD45RO-CCR7+CD27+CD95- naive CD8+ T cells expressing CXCR3 (TNR3+). The sequence came from a human donor in good health. Some clones in this sample may be carry-over from other donors' samples. The CDR3 sequence is CASSSRTGEVEQYF.